These T cell receptor beta chains were read from a single sample in a study of PD-1 blockade in classical Hodgkin lymphoma. Clones were sequenced by immunoSEQ multiplex PCR, and TCRdb holds only the in-frame ones, with some missing. Seen here are tens of thousands of clones, over 75% observed once, and the top ten hold roughly 18%. The sequencing used peripheral blood mononuclear cells (PBMCs), collected before the fourth cycle of nivolumab. The source is a human donor with classical Hodgkin lymphoma. Each CDR3 is given with its conserved first and last residue. A D gene is named only where the DNA matches it firmly. Clone size, where shown, is once, few, many, or a class for clones that have expanded.

-	TRBV19	-	TRBJ1-1	TGTGCCAGTAGGGTGGGTACTGAAGCTTTCTTT	CASRVGTEAFF
-	TRBV7-2	few	TRBJ2-3	TGTGCCAGCAGCTCCGATGGGATGAGCACAGATACGCAGTATTTT	CASSSDGMSTDTQYF
-	TRBV28	-	TRBJ2-7	TGTGCCAGCAGTGACACGGTGGGGCTAAAAACTACCTACGAGCAGTACTTC	CASSDTVGLKTTYEQYF
TRBD1	TRBV2	-	TRBJ1-4	TGTGCCAGCAGCCTACAGGGGGGAACTAATGAAAAACTGTTTTTT	CASSLQGGTNEKLFF
-	TRBV2	-	TRBJ2-5	TGTGCCAGCAGTCCCCGGACCGCAGTGGAGACCCAGTACTTC	CASSPRTAVETQYF
TRBD2	TRBV5-1	-	TRBJ2-1	TGCGCCAGCAGCGCGTCTAGCGGGGGCCCAGACAACTTCTTC	CASSASSGGPDNFF
TRBD2	TRBV5-4	once	TRBJ2-1	TGTGCCAGCAGCTCACGGGGGGGCGTATACAATGAGCAGTTCTTC	CASSSRGGVYNEQFF
TRBD1	TRBV5-1	-	TRBJ2-7	TGCGCCAGCAGGTCCGGGACAGGAGGATACGAGCAGTACTTC	CASRSGTGGYEQYF
-	TRBV21-1	-	TRBJ1-2	TGTGCCCGCGATCTATCGGGACGGAACTATGGCTACACCTTC	CARDLSGRNYGYTF
-	TRBV7-9	-	TRBJ2-4	TGTGCCAGCAGCTTAGCCCTCTCGATAGATCAGTACTTC	CASSLALSIDQYF
TRBD2	TRBV7-2	-	TRBJ2-5	TGTGCCAGCAGCTTTACTAGCGGGGGGTACCAAGAGACCCAGTACTTC	CASSFTSGGYQETQYF
TRBD1	TRBV30	-	TRBJ2-7	TGTGCCTGGAGTGGGGACAGCTACGAGCAGTACTTC	CAWSGDSYEQYF
-	TRBV5-5	-	TRBJ1-1	TGTGCCAGCAGCTTGGATTTTGTGAACACTGAAGCTTTCTTT	CASSLDFVNTEAFF
-	TRBV19	-	TRBJ1-6	TGTGCCAGTAGAGTAGGGGTTTATAATTCACCCCTCCACTTT	CASRVGVYNSPLHF
-	TRBV5-4	-	TRBJ2-7	TGTGCCAGCAGCTTGGGGAGTCCCGGCGAGCAGTACTTC	CASSLGSPGEQYF
-	TRBV5-4	-	TRBJ2-3	TGTGCCAGCAGCATCAGGACAGATAGCACAGATACGCAGTATTTT	CASSIRTDSTDTQYF
-	TRBV21-1	once	TRBJ2-5	TGTGCCAGCAGCAAAGTGTTTTCCGGGACAGACCAAGAGACCCAGTACTTC	CASSKVFSGTDQETQYF
-	TRBV18	once	TRBJ2-7	TGTGCCAGCTCACCAGCGGGGGCCTCCTACGAGCAGTACTTC	CASSPAGASYEQYF
-	TRBV2	-	TRBJ2-1	TGTGCCAGCAGTGGAGCGGGACAGGTATACAATGAGCAGTTCTTC	CASSGAGQVYNEQFF
-	TRBV19	few	TRBJ1-2	TGTGCCAGTAGTGGCAGGGGCTATGGCTACACCTTC	CASSGRGYGYTF
-	TRBV5-1	-	TRBJ1-3	TGCGCCAGCAGCTTGGGGCTGGGCGTACTCTCTGGAAACACCATATATTTT	CASSLGLGVLSGNTIYF
-	TRBV10-3	-	TRBJ1-1	TGTGCCATCAGGAGCAGGTCGGTTGTGAACACTGAAGCTTTCTTT	CAIRSRSVVNTEAFF
-	TRBV18	-	TRBJ1-1	TGTGCCAGCTCACCAGGGGCGGGGGCCGGCACTGAAGCTTTCTTT	CASSPGAGAGTEAFF
TRBD1	TRBV4-1	once	TRBJ1-1	TGCGCCAGCAGCCTGGACAGGGGGCGATTTCGGAACACTGAAGCTTTCTTT	CASSLDRGRFRNTEAFF
-	TRBV12-2	few	TRBJ1-2	TGTGCAAGTCGTGTCCAGGGGGAAGAAGGCTACACCTTC	CASRVQGEEGYTF
-	TRBV27	few	TRBJ1-4	TGTGCCTCGGGGGTAGGCCAGGGGACCGAAAAACTGTTTTTT	CASGVGQGTEKLFF
-	TRBV5-4	-	TRBJ2-3	TGTGCCAGCAGAGGAAGCGGAGTAGATACGCAGTATTTT	CASRGSGVDTQYF
-	TRBV18	-	TRBJ2-2	TGTGCCAGCTCACCCAGCACCGAGGGGGAGCTGTTTTTT	CASSPSTEGELFF
-	TRBV7-9	-	TRBJ1-2	TGTGCCAGCAGCAATCACAGGGACTATGGCTACACCTTC	CASSNHRDYGYTF
-	TRBV5-8	-	TRBJ2-3	TGTGCCAGCAGCTTGTCTCGGCTCCTCACAGATACGCAGTATTTT	CASSLSRLLTDTQYF
-	TRBV6-5	-	TRBJ1-2	TGTGCCAGCAGTTATCCCCAGGGGCTTGGCTACACCTTC	CASSYPQGLGYTF
TRBD1	TRBV7-9	once	TRBJ2-7	TGTGCCAGCACCGGGACAGCGGAACACTACGAGCAGTACTTC	CASTGTAEHYEQYF
-	TRBV7-2	-	TRBJ2-5	TGTGCCAGCAGCTTAGGGCCGGGGCGGGTAGAGACCCAGTACTTC	CASSLGPGRVETQYF
TRBD1	TRBV6-9	-	TRBJ2-7	TGTGCCAGCAGTTACGGGGACAGGGGATCTGGCGAGCAGTACTTC	CASSYGDRGSGEQYF
TRBD2	TRBV6-5	once	TRBJ2-7	TGTGCCAGCAGTTCCTCTAGCGGGGGCTACGAGCAGTACTTC	CASSSSSGGYEQYF
TRBD2	TRBV25-1	-	TRBJ2-4	TGTGCCAGCAGTTTTTGGGGGGGCAAAAACATTCAGTACTTC	CASSFWGGKNIQYF
-	TRBV4-1	-	TRBJ1-1	TGCGCCAGCAGCCAAATAGACATGGGATTCTCCCACACTGAAGCTTTCTTT	CASSQIDMGFSHTEAFF
-	TRBV19	-	TRBJ1-5	TGTGCCAGTAGCGATCGGTCAGGGGTCTCGTTTCCCCAGCATTTT	CASSDRSGVSFPQHF
TRBD1	TRBV7-3	-	TRBJ2-3	TGTGCCAGCAGCCTATGGACAGGGCGAGGAACAGATACGCAGTATTTT	CASSLWTGRGTDTQYF
TRBD2	TRBV5-1	once	TRBJ2-7	TGCGCCAGCAGCTTTACTAGCGGTTCCGAGCAGTACTTC	CASSFTSGSEQYF
-	TRBV6-5	-	TRBJ1-2	TGTGCCAGCATCGCAGGGCAGGGTGATGGCTACACCTTC	CASIAGQGDGYTF
-	TRBV7-2	-	TRBJ1-4	TGTGCCAGCAGCAGCCGTCAGGGAGGAAAACTGTTTTTT	CASSSRQGGKLFF
-	TRBV6-4	-	TRBJ1-2	TGTGCCAGCAGAAGGGCCCCGGGCTACACCTTC	CASRRAPGYTF
-	TRBV5-4	-	TRBJ2-3	TGTGCCAGCAGCTTGGGCGCCTCGGGGGATACGCAGTATTTT	CASSLGASGDTQYF
-	TRBV6-1	once	TRBJ2-5	TGTGCCAGCAGTGAACGTCTCGGCCTCCCCCCCCAGTACTTC	CASSERLGLPPQYF
TRBD1	TRBV13	few	TRBJ2-7	TGTGCCAGCACCCTTTTGGGACAGGGGGCCTACGAGCAGTACTTC	CASTLLGQGAYEQYF
-	TRBV5-1	-	TRBJ2-4	TGCGCCAGCAGCTTTGCGGGACCTCTAGCCAAAAACATTCAGTACTTC	CASSFAGPLAKNIQYF
TRBD2	TRBV5-1	-	TRBJ2-5	TGCGCCAGCAGCTTGCCGGGGGGGAACCAAGAGACCCAGTACTTC	CASSLPGGNQETQYF
-	TRBV6-5	-	TRBJ1-1	TGTGCCAGCAGTTTGGCGTTTGCCACTGAAGCTTTCTTT	CASSLAFATEAFF
-	TRBV28	once	TRBJ1-1	TGTGCCAGCCTCAGGGTGGGTGAAGCTTTCTTT	CASLRVGEAFF
-	TRBV6-4	-	TRBJ2-6	TGTGCCAGCAGTGAGCTCTCTGGGGCCAACGTCCTGACTTTC	CASSELSGANVLTF
-	TRBV4-2	-	TRBJ2-2	TGTGCCAGCAGCCAAGGGGGCGGGGTACCGAACACCGGGGAGCTGTTTTTT	CASSQGGGVPNTGELFF
-	TRBV5-1	-	TRBJ2-1	TGCGCCAGCAGCTTGATTATACCTTACAATGAGCAGTTCTTC	CASSLIIPYNEQFF
TRBD2	TRBV7-2	-	TRBJ2-3	TGTGCCAGCAGATGGGTAGCGGGGGGGCCCCGAGATACGCAGTATTTT	CASRWVAGGPRDTQYF
-	TRBV10-3	-	TRBJ1-5	TGTGCCATCAGTGACTCAGGGCGGAATCAGCCCCAGCATTTT	CAISDSGRNQPQHF